Each of the 5 T cell receptor beta chains below was sequenced from the same sample in a study of radiation and T cells in renal cell carcinoma. Time point of the sample: baseline pretreatment blood. Treatment denoted: 15 Gy SBRT to primary tumor, nephrectomy 4 weeks later. Data came from immunoSEQ multiplex PCR; TCRdb stores just in-frame clones and leaves some out. The sample consists of 130,000 or so clones, less than 85% of them appearing once. The sample was blood, taken from a patient whose treatment included radiotherapy and nephrectomy. All receptors derive from a woman aged 45-65 years with renal cell carcinoma.

The gene calls are TRBV5-4 and TRBJ1-1; D ambiguous. Per the germline V gene, CDR1 is SGHNT and CDR2 is YYREEE (reference sequence). Trimming took 3 bases from V and 0 from J, leaving 15 bases between them. This CDR3 contains 16 residues. CDR3 coding DNA: TGTGCCAGCAGCTCCCCTAGCCGCGGAATGAACACTGAAGCTTTCTTT. This codes for CASSSPSRGMNTEAFF.

The chain carries TRBV19 and TRBJ1-5, with a weak D call TRBD1 (5 bases). This CDR3 is built from 16 residues. Between the trimmed V and J ends, which lost 7 bases and 6 bases, there was a span of 22 bases. The germline CDR1 and CDR2 sequences are LNHDA and SQIVND (reference sequence). CDR3 sequence: CASKSEGGGLGQPQHF. Written as DNA, the CDR3 is TGTGCCAGTAAATCGGAGGGCGGGGGTTTAGGTCAGCCCCAGCATTTT.

The chain employs TRBV19 and TRBJ1-2; 7 bases match TRBD1. V shed 10 bases, J shed 4 bases, and the junction held 6 bases outside the gene matches. Germline CDR1 is LNHDA and CDR2 is SQIVND (reference sequence). The CDR3 length is 12 residues. The CDR3 nucleotides read TGTGCCACAACAGGGGAGGGCTATGGCTACACCTTC. Translated, it gives CATTGEGYGYTF.

The chain couples TRBV18 to TRBJ2-1; 8 positions match TRBD1. Per the germline V gene, CDR1 is KGHSH and CDR2 is LQKENI. V shed 5 bases, J shed 2 bases, and the junction held 5 bases outside the gene matches. The length of the CDR3 is 15 residues. DNA for the CDR3: TGTGCCAGCTCAAATGACAGGGGTCCCTACAATGAGCAGTTCTTC. Translated: CASSNDRGPYNEQFF.

The V and J genes are TRBV4-1 and TRBJ1-5; D gene unclear. V dropped 4 bases and J dropped 7 bases, with 11 bases sitting between them. This CDR3 region has 13 residues. Per the germline V gene, CDR1 is MGHRA and CDR2 is YSYEKL. The CDR3 nucleotides are TGCGCCAGCAGCCCCCGGGTAGCGCAGCCCCAGCATTTT. The encoded protein is CASSPRVAQPQHF.